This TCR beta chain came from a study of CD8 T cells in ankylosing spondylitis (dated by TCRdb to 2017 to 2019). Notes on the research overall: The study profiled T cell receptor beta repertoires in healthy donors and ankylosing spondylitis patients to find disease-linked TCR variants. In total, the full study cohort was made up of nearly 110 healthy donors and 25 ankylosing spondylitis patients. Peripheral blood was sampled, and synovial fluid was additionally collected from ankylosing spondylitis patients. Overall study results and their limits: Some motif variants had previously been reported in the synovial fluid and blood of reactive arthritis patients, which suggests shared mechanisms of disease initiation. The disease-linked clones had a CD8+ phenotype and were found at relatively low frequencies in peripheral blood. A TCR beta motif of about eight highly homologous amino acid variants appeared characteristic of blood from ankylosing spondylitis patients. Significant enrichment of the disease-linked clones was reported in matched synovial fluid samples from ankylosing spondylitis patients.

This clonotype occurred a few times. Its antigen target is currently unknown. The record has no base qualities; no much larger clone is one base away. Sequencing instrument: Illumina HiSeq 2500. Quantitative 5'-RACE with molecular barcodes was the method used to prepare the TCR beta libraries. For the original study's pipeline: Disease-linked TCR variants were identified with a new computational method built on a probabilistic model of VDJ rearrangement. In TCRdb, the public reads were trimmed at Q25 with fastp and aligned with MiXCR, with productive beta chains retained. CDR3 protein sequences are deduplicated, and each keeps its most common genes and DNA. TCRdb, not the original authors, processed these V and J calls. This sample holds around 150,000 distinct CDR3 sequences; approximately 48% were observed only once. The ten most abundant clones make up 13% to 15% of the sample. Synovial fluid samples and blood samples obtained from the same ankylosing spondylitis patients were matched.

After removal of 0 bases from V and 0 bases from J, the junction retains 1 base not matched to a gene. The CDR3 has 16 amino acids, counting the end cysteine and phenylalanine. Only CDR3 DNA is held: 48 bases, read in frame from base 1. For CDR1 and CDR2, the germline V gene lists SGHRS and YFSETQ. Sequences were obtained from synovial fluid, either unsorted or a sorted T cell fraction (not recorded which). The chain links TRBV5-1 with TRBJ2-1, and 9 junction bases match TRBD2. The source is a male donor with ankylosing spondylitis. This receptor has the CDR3 CASSLDSGSSYNEQFF. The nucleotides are TGCGCCAGCAGCTTGGATAGCGGGAGCTCCTACAATGAGCAGTTCTTC.